This TCR beta chain was profiled in a study of regulatory T cells in long-lasting Graves disease. This clonotype has at least ten counts. Its antigen remains unknown. Time point described: newly diagnosed GD, antithyroid drugs for less than 3 months. PBMC RNA was the source of the TCR library. Notes on the study in general: Persistent disease was characterized by preferential usage of TRBV28, TRBJ1-2 and TRBJ2-5.

The CDR3 covers 16 residues. Trimming removed 0 bases at V and 6 bases at J, with 17 bases between. The V gene's germline CDR1 is SGHRS and CDR2 YFSETQ. Construction of TCR beta libraries relied on iRepertoire HTBI primers and on Arm-PCR targeting CDR3 regions. TCRdb redid the calling of the multiplex PCR reads with MiXCR, one entry per CDR3 protein. Altogether a few hundred thousand distinct CDR3 sequences are present, approximately 12% being singletons, with the ten largest covering about 9.1%. This same sample was also taken into another study, of T cells in Graves' hyperthyroidism and ophthalmopathy. This second study notes: Initially, a first-round RT-PCR of the TCR CDR3 employed the HTBI primer set.

The source of this sequence is a man aged 30-40 years with Graves disease. The sample here was peripheral blood mononuclear cells (PBMCs), taken at new diagnosis, from a patient treated with antithyroid drugs. V is TRBV5-1 and J is TRBJ2-3; tentative D call: TRBD2 (5 bases). The CDR3 DNA sequence: TGCGCCAGCAGCTTGGGGACTCCCCCAATATCGGATACGCAGTATTTT. This encodes CASSLGTPPISDTQYF. The full variable domain, completed using reference TRBV5-1 and TRBJ2-3, is KAGVTQTPRYLIKTRGQQVTLSCSPISGHRSVSWYQQTPGQGLQFLFEYFSETQRNKGNFPGRFSGRQFSNSRSEMNVSTLELGDSALYLCASSLGTPPISDTQYFGPGTRLTVL.